This TCR beta chain was recorded in a study of shared clonotypes between healthy human individuals. Concerning this clone itself: The antigen is unknown.

Using immunoSEQ multiplex PCR, the repertoire was profiled, and TCRdb retains in-frame clones only, with some absent. The data show over a million clones, with more than 75% seen just once and roughly 0.65% held by the top ten. Study results and limitations: Exclusively blood specimens were collected; tissue repertoires likely differ. Clonotypes that were shared across a handful of donors made up around 4.6% of naive CD4 clonotypes. Clonotypes shared by all four donors outscored non-shared clonotypes in generation probability. A small donor pool kept down the genetic and exposure-history diversity that was represented.

The CDR3 has 17 residues. Trimming took off 1 base at V and 1 base at J, with 16 bases between the two ends. Per germline, CDR1 MGHRA and CDR2 YSYEKL. This receptor was obtained from a man aged 18 to 30 in good health. Some clones in this sample may be carry-over from other donors' samples. The specimen was memory CD4+ T cells from PBMCs. Noted subset: CD45RA-negative fraction. The V call is TRBV4-1, the J call TRBJ1-1; D is unresolved. In nucleotides, the CDR3 is TGCGCCAGCAGCCAAGGGTTTTTGTGGGTGTCGAACACTGAAGCTTTCTTT. It encodes CASSQGFLWVSNTEAFF.